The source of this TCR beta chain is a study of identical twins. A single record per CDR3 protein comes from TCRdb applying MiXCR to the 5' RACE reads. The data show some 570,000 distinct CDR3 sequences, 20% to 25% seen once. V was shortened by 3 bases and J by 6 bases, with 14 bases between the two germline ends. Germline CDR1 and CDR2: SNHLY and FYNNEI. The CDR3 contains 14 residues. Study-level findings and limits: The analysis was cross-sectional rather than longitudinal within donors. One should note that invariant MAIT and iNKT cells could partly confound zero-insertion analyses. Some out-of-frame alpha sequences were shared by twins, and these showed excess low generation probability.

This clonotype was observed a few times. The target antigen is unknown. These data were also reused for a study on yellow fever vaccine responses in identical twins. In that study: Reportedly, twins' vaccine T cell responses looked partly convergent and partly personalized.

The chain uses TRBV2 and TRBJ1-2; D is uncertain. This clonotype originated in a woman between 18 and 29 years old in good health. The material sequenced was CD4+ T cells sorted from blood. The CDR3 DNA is TGTGCCAGCAGTGAGACGGGTTTTATCCATGGCTACACCTTC. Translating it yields CASSETGFIHGYTF. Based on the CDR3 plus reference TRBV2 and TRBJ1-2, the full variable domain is EPEVTQTPSHQVTQMGQEVILRCVPISNHLYFYWYRQILGQKVEFLVSFYNNEISEKSEIFDDQFSVERPDGSNFTLKIRSTKLEDSAMYFCASSETGFIHGYTFGSGTRLTVV.